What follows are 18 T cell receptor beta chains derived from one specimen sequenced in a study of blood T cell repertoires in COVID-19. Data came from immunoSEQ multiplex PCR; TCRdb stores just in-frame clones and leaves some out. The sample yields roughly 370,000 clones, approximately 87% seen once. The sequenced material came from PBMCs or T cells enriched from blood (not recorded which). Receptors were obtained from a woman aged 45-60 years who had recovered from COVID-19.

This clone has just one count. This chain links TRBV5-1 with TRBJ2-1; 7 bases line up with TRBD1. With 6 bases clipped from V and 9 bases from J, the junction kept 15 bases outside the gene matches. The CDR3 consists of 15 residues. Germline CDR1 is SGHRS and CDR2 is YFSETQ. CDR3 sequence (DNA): TGCGCCAGCACCTCCCGGGGACAGCCGATGGGTGAGCAGTTCTTC. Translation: CASTSRGQPMGEQFF. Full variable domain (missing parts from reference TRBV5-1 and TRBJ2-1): KAGVTQTPRYLIKTRGQQVTLSCSPISGHRSVSWYQQTPGQGLQFLFEYFSETQRNKGNFPGRFSGRQFSNSRSEMNVSTLELGDSALYLCASTSRGQPMGEQFFGPGTRLTVL.

The chain's CDR3 is CASSPDSLEKLFF. CDR3 DNA: TGTGCCAGCAGCCCGGACTCATTGGAAAAACTGTTTTTT. The rearrangement links TRBV7-6 to TRBJ1-4; D ambiguous. The CDR3 covers 13 residues. The V end lost 5 bases, the J end lost 8 bases, and 12 bases lay between the germline ends. From germline, CDR1 is SGHVS and CDR2 FNYEAQ.

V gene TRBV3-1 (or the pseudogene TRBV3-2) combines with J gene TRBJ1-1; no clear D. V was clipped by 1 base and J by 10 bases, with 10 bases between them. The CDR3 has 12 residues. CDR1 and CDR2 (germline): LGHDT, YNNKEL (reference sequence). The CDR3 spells CASSQGGYGAFF. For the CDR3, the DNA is TGTGCCAGCAGCCAAGGAGGGTATGGAGCTTTCTTT.

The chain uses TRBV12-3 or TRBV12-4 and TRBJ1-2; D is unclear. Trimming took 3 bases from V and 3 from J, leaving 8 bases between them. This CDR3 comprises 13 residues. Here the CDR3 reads CASSLGQDYGYTF. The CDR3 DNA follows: TGTGCCAGCAGTTTGGGCCAAGACTATGGCTACACCTTC.

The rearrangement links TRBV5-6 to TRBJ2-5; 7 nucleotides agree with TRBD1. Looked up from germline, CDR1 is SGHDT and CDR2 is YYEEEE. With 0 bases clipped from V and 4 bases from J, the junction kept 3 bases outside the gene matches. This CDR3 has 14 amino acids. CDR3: CASSLAGTVETQYF. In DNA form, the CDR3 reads TGTGCCAGCAGCTTGGCCGGGACAGTAGAGACCCAGTACTTC. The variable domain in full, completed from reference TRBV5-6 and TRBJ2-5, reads DAGVTQSPTHLIKTRGQQVTLRCSPKSGHDTVSWYQQALGQGPQFIFQYYEEEERQRGNFPDRFSGHQFPNYSSELNVNALLLGDSALYLCASSLAGTVETQYFGPGTRLLVL.

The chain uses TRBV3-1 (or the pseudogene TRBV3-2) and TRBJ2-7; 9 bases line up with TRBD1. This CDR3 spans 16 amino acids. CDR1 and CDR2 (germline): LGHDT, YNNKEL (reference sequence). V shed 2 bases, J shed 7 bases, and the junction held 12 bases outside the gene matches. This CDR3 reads CASSQRTGTGPSEQYF. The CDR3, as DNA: TGTGCCAGCAGCCAACGCACCGGGACAGGGCCTTCTGAGCAGTACTTC.

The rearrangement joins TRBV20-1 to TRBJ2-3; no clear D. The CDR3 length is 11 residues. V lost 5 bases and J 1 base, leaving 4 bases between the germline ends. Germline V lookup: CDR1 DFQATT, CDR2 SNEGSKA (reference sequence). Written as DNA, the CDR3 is TGCAGTGCTGGCCGCACAGATACGCAGTATTTT. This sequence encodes CSAGRTDTQYF.

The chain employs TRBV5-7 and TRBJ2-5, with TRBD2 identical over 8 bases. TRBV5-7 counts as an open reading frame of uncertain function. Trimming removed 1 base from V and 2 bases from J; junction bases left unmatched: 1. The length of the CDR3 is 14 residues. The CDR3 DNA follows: TGTGCCAGCAGCTTGCGCGGGGGGCAAGAGACCCAGTACTTC. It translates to CASSLRGGQETQYF.

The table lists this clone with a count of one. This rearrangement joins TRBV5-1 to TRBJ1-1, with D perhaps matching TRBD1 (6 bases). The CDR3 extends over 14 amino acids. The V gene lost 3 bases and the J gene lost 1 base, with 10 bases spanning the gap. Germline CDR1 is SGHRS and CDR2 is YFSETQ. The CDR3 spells CASSYTGSNTEAFF. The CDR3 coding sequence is TGCGCCAGCAGCTATACAGGGTCGAACACTGAAGCTTTCTTT.

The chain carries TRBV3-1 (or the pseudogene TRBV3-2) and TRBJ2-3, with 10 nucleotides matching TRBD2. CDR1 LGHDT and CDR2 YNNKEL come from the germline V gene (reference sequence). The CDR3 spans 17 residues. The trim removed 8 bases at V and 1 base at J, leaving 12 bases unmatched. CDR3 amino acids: CASGASGGWVGTDTQYF. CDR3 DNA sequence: TGTGCCAGCGGAGCTAGCGGGGGATGGGTGGGCACAGATACGCAGTATTTT.

The CDR3 sequence: CASSAVGQGGTDTQYF. In DNA, the CDR3 is TGTGCCAGCAGCGCAGTGGGACAGGGGGGCACAGATACGCAGTATTTT. The chain combines TRBV28 with TRBJ2-3; 11 positions match TRBD1. Germline V gene data show CDR1 as MDHEN and CDR2 as SYDVKM. This CDR3 is built from 16 residues. After removal of 6 bases from V and 1 base from J, the junction contained 6 bases not matched to a gene.

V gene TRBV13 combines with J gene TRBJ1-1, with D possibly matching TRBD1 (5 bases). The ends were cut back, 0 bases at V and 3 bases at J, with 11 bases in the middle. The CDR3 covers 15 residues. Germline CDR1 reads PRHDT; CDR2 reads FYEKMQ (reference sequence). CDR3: CASSLGAGKHTEAFF. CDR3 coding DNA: TGTGCCAGCAGCTTAGGGGCAGGGAAGCACACTGAAGCTTTCTTT.

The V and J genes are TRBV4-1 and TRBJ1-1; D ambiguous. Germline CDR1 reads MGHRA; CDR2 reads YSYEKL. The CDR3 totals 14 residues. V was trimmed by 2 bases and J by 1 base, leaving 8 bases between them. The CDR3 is CASSQLGGNTEAFF. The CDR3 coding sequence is TGCGCCAGCAGCCAACTAGGCGGGAACACTGAAGCTTTCTTT.

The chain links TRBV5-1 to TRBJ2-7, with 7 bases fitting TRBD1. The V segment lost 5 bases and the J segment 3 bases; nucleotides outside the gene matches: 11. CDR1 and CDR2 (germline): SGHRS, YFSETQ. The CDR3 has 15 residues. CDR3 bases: TGCGCCAGCAGTCACCCCGACAGGGCCCGCTACGAGCAGTACTTC. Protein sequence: CASSHPDRARYEQYF.

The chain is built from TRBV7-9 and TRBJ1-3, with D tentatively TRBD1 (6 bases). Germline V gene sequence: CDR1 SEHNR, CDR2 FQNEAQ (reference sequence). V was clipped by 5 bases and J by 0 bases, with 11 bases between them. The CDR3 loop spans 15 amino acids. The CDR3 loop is CASSRTDRSGNTIYF. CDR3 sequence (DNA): TGTGCCAGCAGCAGGACAGATCGCTCTGGAAACACCATATATTTT.

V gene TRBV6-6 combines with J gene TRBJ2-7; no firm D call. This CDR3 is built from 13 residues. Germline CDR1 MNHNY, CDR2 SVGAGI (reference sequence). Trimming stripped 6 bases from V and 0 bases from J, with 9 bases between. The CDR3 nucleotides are TGTGCCAGCAGCCCGCCCAGCTCCTACGAGCAGTACTTC. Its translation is CASSPPSSYEQYF.

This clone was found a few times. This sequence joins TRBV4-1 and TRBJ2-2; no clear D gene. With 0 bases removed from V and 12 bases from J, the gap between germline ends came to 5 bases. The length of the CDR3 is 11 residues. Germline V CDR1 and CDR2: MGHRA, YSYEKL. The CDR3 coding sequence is TGCGCCAGCAGCCAAGAATATAAGCTGTTTTTT. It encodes CASSQEYKLFF.

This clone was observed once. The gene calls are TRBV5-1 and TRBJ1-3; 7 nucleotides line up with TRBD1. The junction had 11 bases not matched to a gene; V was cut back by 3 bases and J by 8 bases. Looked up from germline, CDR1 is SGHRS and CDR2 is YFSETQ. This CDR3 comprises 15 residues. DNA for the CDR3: TGCGCCAGCAGCTCAACAGGGGTAAAAGGGGACACCATATATTTT. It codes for CASSSTGVKGDTIYF. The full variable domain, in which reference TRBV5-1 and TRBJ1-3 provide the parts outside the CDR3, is KAGVTQTPRYLIKTRGQQVTLSCSPISGHRSVSWYQQTPGQGLQFLFEYFSETQRNKGNFPGRFSGRQFSNSRSEMNVSTLELGDSALYLCASSSTGVKGDTIYFGEGSWLTVV.